Sequencing of this T cell receptor beta chain was carried out in a study of blood T cell repertoires in COVID-19. Overall study: The origin of the acute and convalescent COVID-19 samples was the United States, Italy and Spain. T cells, B-cell-depleted T cells, or PBMCs supplied cDNA or gDNA.

In the original analysis: For nucleated cells, counts were estimated from reference gene primer amplification. TCRdb keeps only in-frame clones here, not all; method: immunoSEQ multiplex PCR. The V and J calls and clone size come from that table; D and trimming were worked out from the DNA. The profile shows 50,000 to 80,000 clones, more than 80% of them singletons. The receptor comes from a woman of 80 years or more with active COVID-19. Sequenced input: peripheral blood.

The CDR3 DNA sequence: TGTGCCAGCAGTTCTGGACAGGGCAACACCGGGGAGCTGTTTTTT. Translation gives CASSSGQGNTGELFF. The chain links TRBV28 to TRBJ2-2, with TRBD1 matching over 8 bases. Germline CDR1 is MDHEN and CDR2 is SYDVKM. Trimming took 4 bases from V and 2 from J; bases not matched to a gene: 3. The CDR3 is 15 amino acids.